This is a list of T cell receptor beta chains from one sample in a study of early T cells in non-severe SARS-CoV-2 infection. TCRdb reprocessed the 5' RACE reads with MiXCR, giving one entry per CDR3 protein. The sample consists of approximately 30,000 distinct CDR3 sequences, roughly 5.2% of them appearing once. The sequencing sample was made of whole blood. Receptors originate from an adult who was a healthcare worker with PCR-confirmed SARS-CoV-2 infection or an uninfected control (not recorded which). Each CDR3 is given with its conserved first and last residue. The D gene is left open where the match is weak. Size is omitted from some rows. Given values are once, few, many or a class for expanded clones.

V gene	J gene	clone size	CDR3 length	D gene	CDR3 protein	CDR3 DNA
TRBV28	TRBJ2-7	many	15	NA	CASSSRDQISYEQYF	TGTGCCAGCAGTTCCAGGGACCAAATTTCCTACGAGCAGTACTTC
TRBV6-2/TRBV6-3	TRBJ2-7	NA	15	NA	CASSFLYARSYEQYF	TGTGCCAGCAGTTTCCTTTACGCGCGCTCCTACGAGCAGTACTTC
TRBV5-4	TRBJ2-3	few	15	NA	CASSFPGSSTDTQYF	TGTGCCAGCAGCTTTCCGGGGAGCAGCACAGATACGCAGTATTTT
TRBV27	TRBJ2-2	few	13	TRBD2	CASSRNGGGELFF	TGTGCCAGCAGCCGTAACGGGGGGGGCGAGCTGTTTTTT
TRBV7-9	TRBJ2-2	many	16	TRBD2	CASSRTSGRLAGELFF	TGTGCCAGCAGCCGGACTAGCGGGAGGTTGGCCGGGGAGCTGTTTTTT
TRBV7-9	TRBJ1-6	many	15	TRBD1	CASSPGTGRRSPLHF	TGTGCCAGCAGCCCCGGGACAGGGCGGAGGTCACCCCTCCACTTT
TRBV4-1	TRBJ1-6	few	15	NA	CASSPREAREEPLHF	TGCGCCAGCAGCCCCAGGGAGGCTCGGGAGGAGCCCCTCCACTTT
TRBV10-3	TRBJ1-6	NA	17	TRBD1	CAISGGQGPTGNSPLHF	TGTGCCATCAGTGGGGGACAGGGCCCCACCGGGAATTCACCCCTCCACTTT
TRBV18	TRBJ2-1	few	16	NA	CASSPPLASRGNEQFF	TGTGCCAGCTCACCACCATTGGCTAGTCGGGGGAATGAGCAGTTCTTC
TRBV3-1	TRBJ2-1	NA	17	TRBD2	CASSTQRITSGYNEQFF	TGTGCCAGCAGCACCCAGAGAATTACTAGCGGGTACAATGAGCAGTTCTTC
TRBV6-4	TRBJ2-1	NA	12	NA	CARNDGAHEQFF	TGTGCCAGAAACGATGGTGCACATGAGCAGTTCTTC
TRBV5-1	TRBJ1-1	many	13	NA	CASSLSLGTEAFF	TGCGCCAGCAGCTTGTCACTCGGGACAGAAGCTTTCTTT
TRBV20-1	TRBJ2-1	NA	16	TRBD2	CSAPHSRTRAHNEQFF	TGCAGTGCTCCGCACTCCCGGACTAGGGCCCACAATGAGCAGTTCTTC
TRBV7-9	TRBJ1-1	many	13	NA	CASSSQMNTEAFF	TGTGCCAGCAGCTCTCAGATGAACACTGAAGCTTTCTTT
TRBV7-2	TRBJ2-5	many	16	TRBD2	CASSLEGTSGGQTQYF	TGTGCCAGCAGCTTAGAAGGGACTAGCGGGGGCCAGACCCAGTACTTC
TRBV7-3	TRBJ2-3	many	13	NA	CASSPRGTDTQYF	TGTGCCAGCAGCCCTCGAGGCACAGATACGCAGTATTTT
TRBV19	TRBJ1-2	few	14	NA	CASSIDQWNYGYTF	TGTGCCAGTAGTATAGATCAGTGGAACTATGGCTACACCTTC
TRBV14	TRBJ1-4	many	14	TRBD1	CASSKQGESEKLFF	TGTGCCAGCAGCAAACAGGGGGAGAGTGAAAAACTGTTTTTT